This T cell receptor beta chain was sequenced during a study of beta chain features in type 1 diabetes. The germline V gene encodes CDR1 LGHNA and CDR2 YNFKEQ. Trimming removed 0 bases at V and 3 bases at J, with 8 bases between. This CDR3 is 14 amino acids long. Study results and caveats: PCR might preferentially amplify shorter templates, equally in patients and controls. The naive, central memory and Treg TCRB repertoires looked more alike in patients than they did in healthy donors.

Donors underwent one heparinised blood draw, 100 to 150 mL on average. Purities over 98% were achieved in all sorted populations. The investigators reverse transcribed all of the isolated RNA, so they sequenced expressed TCRB transcripts. Sequencing was performed with immunoSEQ multiplex PCR; in TCRdb, only in-frame clones are kept and a portion is missing. The sample records about 150,000 clones, 9.2% being singletons. With respect to this clone: Antigen unknown.

The sequence was obtained from a man younger than 35 in good health. The chain recombines TRBV4-2 with TRBJ1-1; maybe TRBD1 (5 bases). The sequenced sample was central memory CD4+ T cells from blood. The CDR3 protein is CASSQDVRDTEAFF. CDR3 nucleotide sequence: TGTGCCAGCAGCCAAGACGTCAGGGACACTGAAGCTTTCTTT.